Each of the 22 T cell receptor beta chains below was sequenced from the same sample in a study of T cell repertoires in cytomegalovirus infection. MiXCR, applied by TCRdb to the reads, yields one record per CDR3 protein. The repertoire holds approximately 240,000 distinct CDR3 sequences, with roughly an eighth as singletons. Sequenced: PBMCs. The receptor set was obtained from a human donor in good health (CMV status not recorded). Some clones in this sample may be carry-over from other donors' samples.

This clonotype was counted ten times or more. This sequence joins TRBV20-1 and TRBJ1-2; unclear D gene. This CDR3 is built from 13 residues. V was shortened by 2 bases and J by 4 bases, with 11 bases between the two germline ends. Germline CDR1 and CDR2: DFQATT and SNEGSKA (reference sequence). The CDR3 here is CSARLDGVYGYTF. DNA of the CDR3: TGCAGTGCTAGACTCGATGGAGTCTATGGCTACACCTTC.

The chain links TRBV28 to TRBJ1-6; D remains unclear. The CDR3 runs 16 residues. V lost 8 bases and J lost 7, with 21 bases in between. Germline lookup yields CDR1 MDHEN and CDR2 SYDVKM. CDR3: CASSSTDPAENSPLHF. The DNA of the CDR3 is TGTGCCAGCTCCAGTACCGATCCCGCGGAGAATTCACCCCTCCACTTT.

This chain links TRBV30 with TRBJ2-7; 7 bases fit TRBD1. J lost 6 bases, V lost 1 base, and 3 bases had no gene match. Germline V lookup: CDR1 GTSNPN, CDR2 SVGIG (reference sequence). The CDR3 extends over 12 amino acids. The CDR3 DNA sequence: TGTGCCTGGAGTGCGACAGGGAGCGAGCAGTACTTC. Its protein is CAWSATGSEQYF.

The genes are TRBV11-2 and TRBJ2-7; D call uncertain. The CDR3 loop spans 15 amino acids. V was clipped by 3 bases and J by 1 base, with 13 bases between them. Per the germline V gene, CDR1 is SGHAT and CDR2 is FQNNGV. The CDR3: CASSLGIWRSYEQYF. CDR3 sequence (DNA): TGTGCCAGCAGCTTGGGTATTTGGCGGTCCTACGAGCAGTACTTC. The full variable domain, completed using reference TRBV11-2 and TRBJ2-7, is EAGVAQSPRYKIIEKRQSVAFWCNPISGHATLYWYQQILGQGPKLLIQFQNNGVVDDSQLPKDRFSAERLKGVDSTLKIQPAKLEDSAVYLCASSLGIWRSYEQYFGPGTRLTVT.

The chain uses TRBV14 and TRBJ1-1; D is possibly TRBD1 (6 bases). From germline, CDR1 is SGHDN and CDR2 FVKESK. Trimming shortened V by 4 bases and J by 3 bases, and 15 bases separated the two germline ends. The CDR3 extends over 15 amino acids. The CDR3 DNA follows: TGTGCCAGCAGCCCCGGTGGCAGGGGTGACACTGAAGCTTTCTTT. Translated, it gives CASSPGGRGDTEAFF.

The chain combines TRBV23-1 with TRBJ2-5; 8 nucleotides agree with TRBD2. TRBV23-1 is classed as an ORF, of uncertain function. This CDR3 contains 17 residues. After removal of 4 bases from V and 1 base from J, the junction contained 11 bases not matched to a gene. DNA of the CDR3: TGCGCCAGCAGTCCATACATTTTAGCGGGAATCCAAGAGACCCAGTACTTC. Residues: CASSPYILAGIQETQYF.

The chain is built from TRBV7-4 and TRBJ2-5, with 9 bases aligning to TRBD1. V shed 1 base, J shed 5 bases, and the junction held 5 bases outside the gene matches. CDR1 and CDR2 (germline): SGHVT, SQSDAQ. The CDR3 runs 15 residues. In DNA, the CDR3 is TGTGCCAGCAGCTTAGGGACAGGGGTCTTCGAGACCCAGTACTTC. Amino acid sequence: CASSLGTGVFETQYF.

V usage is TRBV5-1 and J usage is TRBJ2-7, with 11 bases aligning to TRBD2. The CDR3 loop spans 15 amino acids. After removal of 0 bases from V and 7 bases from J, the junction contained 6 bases not matched to a gene. Germline CDR1 and CDR2: SGHRS and YFSETQ. CDR3 in DNA: TGCGCCAGCAGCTTGGGACTAGCGGGATCTGGGGAGCAGTACTTC. It codes for CASSLGLAGSGEQYF. Looking up the rest from reference TRBV5-1 and TRBJ2-7 gives the full variable domain: KAGVTQTPRYLIKTRGQQVTLSCSPISGHRSVSWYQQTPGQGLQFLFEYFSETQRNKGNFPGRFSGRQFSNSRSEMNVSTLELGDSALYLCASSLGLAGSGEQYFGPGTRLTVT.

At least ten counts were recorded for this clonotype. V usage is TRBV7-2 and J usage is TRBJ2-2, with D maybe TRBD2 (5 bases). Germline assignment: CDR1 SGHTA and CDR2 FQGNSA. The CDR3 is made up of 13 amino acids. V lost 2 bases and J lost 6, with 7 bases in between. As DNA, the CDR3 is TGTGCCAGCAGCTTACGGGGTCCCGGGGAGCTGTTTTTT. Protein sequence: CASSLRGPGELFF.

This clonotype was picked up many times. V is TRBV7-2 and J is TRBJ1-4; TRBD1 aligns across 8 bases. Germline lookup yields CDR1 SGHTA and CDR2 FQGNSA. Trimming at V came to 2 bases and at J to 7 bases, leaving 6 bases not matched to a gene. The CDR3 is 15 residues long. The CDR3 here is CASSLSAGGSEKLFF. The CDR3 coding sequence is TGTGCCAGCAGCTTATCTGCAGGGGGCTCTGAAAAACTGTTTTTT.

This clonotype was detected many times. This chain connects TRBV7-9 to TRBJ2-5, with TRBD2 as a possible D gene (5 bases). Germline CDR1 reads SEHNR; CDR2 reads FQNEAQ (reference sequence). Trimming removed 5 bases at V and 2 bases at J, with 9 bases between. CDR3 length: 13 residues. The CDR3 loop is CASSPTSQETQYF. The CDR3 DNA sequence: TGTGCCAGCAGCCCTACTAGTCAAGAGACCCAGTACTTC.

This clonotype was picked up many times. This chain joins TRBV7-2 and TRBJ1-3; TRBD1 matches at 7 bases. The CDR3 loop spans 14 amino acids. Trimming took 5 bases from V and 3 from J; bases not matched to a gene: 4. Germline CDR1 SGHTA, CDR2 FQGNSA. This chain's CDR3 is CASSPGTVGNTIYF. The CDR3 DNA reads as TGTGCCAGCAGCCCCGGGACAGTTGGAAACACCATATATTTT.

This clonotype was recorded many times. This chain links TRBV7-2 with TRBJ2-7; tentatively, D is TRBD2 (7 bases). The ends were cut back, 0 bases at V and 4 bases at J, with 16 bases in the middle. The CDR3 spans 16 residues. CDR1 is SGHTA, CDR2 FQGNSA, per germline. CDR3 region: CASSLAGGGSGYEQYF. CDR3 coding DNA: TGTGCCAGCAGCTTAGCGGGGGGCGGGAGCGGGTACGAGCAGTACTTC.

This clonotype was seen ten or more times. The rearrangement links TRBV11-1 to TRBJ2-3; no clear D gene. The CDR3 covers 15 residues. The V end lost 5 bases, the J end lost 4 bases, and 16 bases lay between the germline ends. Germline-derived CDR1 and CDR2 are SGHAT and FQDESV (reference sequence). The chain's CDR3 is CASSPLITLPDTQYF. Here the CDR3 DNA reads TGTGCCAGCAGCCCCCTTATAACCCTTCCAGATACGCAGTATTTT.

This clonotype was recorded at least ten times. This chain links TRBV7-2 with TRBJ2-7; D unclear. V lost 1 base and J 2 bases, leaving 15 bases between the germline ends. The germline V gene has CDR1 SGHTA and CDR2 FQGNSA. The CDR3 covers 16 residues. The CDR3 is CASSLGHFGDPYEQYF. The CDR3 DNA follows: TGTGCCAGCAGCTTAGGTCATTTTGGGGATCCCTACGAGCAGTACTTC.

The rearrangement joins TRBV5-4 to TRBJ2-1, with 7 nucleotides matching TRBD1. Trimming at V came to 7 bases and at J to 5 bases, leaving 6 bases not matched to a gene. The CDR3 is 13 amino acids. Germline values: CDR1 SGHNT, CDR2 YYREEE (reference sequence). CDR3 residues: CASPTGNNNEQFF. The DNA for the CDR3 is TGTGCCAGCCCGACAGGGAATAACAATGAGCAGTTCTTC.

The sample holds a few counts of this clonotype. This chain connects TRBV6-8 to TRBJ1-3, with D possibly being TRBD1 (5 bases). V was trimmed by 6 bases and J by 3 bases, leaving 15 bases between them. Germline V CDR1 and CDR2: MNHGY, SAAAGT. This CDR3 is 15 amino acids long. The CDR3 loop is CASRAGRDFGNTIYF. CDR3 nucleotides: TGTGCCAGCAGGGCCGGACGGGACTTTGGAAACACCATATATTTT.

A few counts support this clonotype. The CDR3 sequence is CASSSDGLGGTSGNTIYF. DNA of the CDR3: TGTGCCAGCAGTTCGGATGGATTAGGGGGCACGAGTGGAAACACCATATATTTT. The chain has TRBV7-9 and TRBJ1-3; 7 bases match TRBD1. The CDR3 sequence is 18 residues long. CDR1 and CDR2 (germline): SEHNR, FQNEAQ (reference sequence). J gave up 3 bases and V 6 bases, and 17 bases lay outside the gene matches. The whole variable domain, remainder taken from reference TRBV7-9 and TRBJ1-3, is DTGVSQNPRHKITKRGQNVTFRCDPISEHNRLYWYRQTLGQGPEFLTYFQNEAQLEKSRLLSDRFSAERPKGSFSTLEIQRTEQGDSAMYLCASSSDGLGGTSGNTIYFGEGSWLTVV.

This clonotype was detected many times. This chain connects TRBV5-4 to TRBJ2-1; no clear D. Germline CDR1 reads SGHNT; CDR2 reads YYREEE (reference sequence). This CDR3 region has 12 residues. V lost 2 bases to trimming and J lost 6 bases, with 6 bases between them. In DNA form, the CDR3 reads TGTGCCAGCAGCTTCCGGGTCAATGAGCAGTTCTTC. It translates to CASSFRVNEQFF. Complete variable domain (other parts from reference TRBV5-4 and TRBJ2-1): ETGVTQSPTHLIKTRGQQVTLRCSSQSGHNTVSWYQQALGQGPQFIFQYYREEENGRGNFPPRFSGLQFPNYSSELNVNALELDDSALYLCASSFRVNEQFFGPGTRLTVL.

This clonotype was recorded a few times. The V call is TRBV6-2 or TRBV6-3, the J call TRBJ2-3; possibly TRBD1 for D (5 bases). The CDR3 runs 14 residues. Germline CDR1 and CDR2: MNHEY and SVGEGT. V was clipped by 2 bases and J by 9 bases, with 15 bases between them. CDR3 loop: CASSYGLRGQTQYF. In DNA, the CDR3 is TGTGCCAGCAGTTACGGCCTAAGGGGTCAGACGCAGTATTTT.

This rearrangement joins TRBV20-1 to TRBJ1-4; 7 bases align to TRBD1. Per germline, CDR1 DFQATT and CDR2 SNEGSKA (reference sequence). The CDR3 has 14 residues. J lost 6 bases, V lost 6 bases, and 10 bases had no gene match. The CDR3 sequence: CSAERQGWDEKLFF. CDR3 DNA: TGCAGTGCGGAAAGACAGGGATGGGATGAAAAACTGTTTTTT.

This chain connects TRBV6-2 or TRBV6-3 to TRBJ2-7; possible D gene TRBD1, 6 bases. The germline CDR1 and CDR2 sequences are MNHEY and SVGEGT. The CDR3 length is 13 residues. Trimming shortened V by 6 bases and J by 4 bases, and 13 bases separated the two germline ends. The CDR3 region is CASSPGTTYEQYF. The CDR3 DNA follows: TGTGCCAGCAGCCCCGGGACAACATACGAGCAGTACTTC.